This T cell receptor (beta chain) appears in the sequencing data of a study of CD8 T cells in Susac syndrome. CDR1 is GTSNPN, CDR2 SVGIG, per germline (reference sequence). V shed 2 bases, J shed 4 bases, and the junction held 3 bases outside the gene matches. The CDR3 extends over 14 amino acids. The authors reverse transcribed roughly 0.5 to 1 ug RNA with random hexamers. MiXCR was run by TCRdb on the immunoSEQ multiplex PCR reads, yielding one entry per CDR3 protein. Of 200,000 to 250,000 distinct CDR3 sequences in the sample, 95% were seen once. Relapsing-remitting disease, either stable or active, was present in the treatment-naive patients who were the multiple sclerosis controls.

The chain recombines TRBV30 with TRBJ1-3, with 9 bases fitting TRBD1. The sequenced sample consisted of CD4+ T cells from PBMCs. This sequence was found in a human donor with multiple sclerosis. This chain's CDR3 is CAWSTGGAGNTIYF. CDR3 coding DNA: TGTGCCTGGAGTACAGGGGGCGCAGGAAACACCATATATTTT.